The 20 T cell receptor beta chains in this list originate from one sample, sequenced in a study of blood T cell repertoires in COVID-19. TCRdb keeps only in-frame clones here, not all; method: immunoSEQ multiplex PCR. The data contain roughly 300,000 clones, 80% to 95% of them seen just once; the ten biggest clones take up around 1.1%. Sequenced sample: PBMCs or T cells enriched from blood (not recorded which). Receptors originate from a woman in her 30s who had recovered from COVID-19.

The rearrangement links TRBV19 to TRBJ1-6; D unresolved. The V gene's germline CDR1 is LNHDA and CDR2 SQIVND (reference sequence). The V and J ends lost 4 bases and 2 bases respectively, with 9 bases between them. The CDR3 totals 15 residues. The CDR3 DNA sequence: TGTGCCAGTAGTACTGGAGAAGCCTATAATTCACCCCTCCACTTT. Protein: CASSTGEAYNSPLHF. Based on the CDR3 plus reference TRBV19 and TRBJ1-6, the full variable domain is DGGITQSPKYLFRKEGQNVTLSCEQNLNHDAMYWYRQDPGQGLRLIYYSQIVNDFQKGDIAEGYSVSREKKESFPLTVTSAQKNPTAFYLCASSTGEAYNSPLHFGNGTRLTVT.

This sequence joins TRBV7-2 and TRBJ1-2; D is perhaps TRBD1 (5 bases). The CDR3 loop spans 14 amino acids. Trimming stripped 2 bases from V and 7 bases from J, with 14 bases between. CDR1 is SGHTA, CDR2 FQGNSA, per germline. CDR3 in DNA: TGTGCCAGCAGCTTATTTTCACAGGTATCTGGCTACACCTTC. It codes for CASSLFSQVSGYTF.

The chain carries TRBV15 and TRBJ2-2; TRBD1 agrees at 7 bases. CDR1 and CDR2 (germline): LNHNV, YYDKDF (reference sequence). V lost 2 bases to trimming and J lost 3 bases; unmatched junction nucleotides: 3. This CDR3 region has 15 residues. CDR3 nucleotide sequence: TGTGCCACCAGCAGAAGACAGGGAGACACCGGGGAGCTGTTTTTT. Translating it yields CATSRRQGDTGELFF.

The chain couples TRBV7-2 to TRBJ2-1; 9 bases are a match to TRBD1. Germline assignment: CDR1 SGHTA and CDR2 FQGNSA. After removal of 4 bases from V and 3 bases from J, the junction contained 4 bases not matched to a gene. There are 15 residues in the CDR3. Written as DNA, the CDR3 is TGTGCCAGCAGCTCGACAGGGGGGGACTACAATGAGCAGTTCTTC. This translates into CASSSTGGDYNEQFF.

The rearrangement joins TRBV19 to TRBJ2-1, with 7 positions matching TRBD2. V was pared by 2 bases and J by 6 bases, with 7 bases of the junction left unmatched. The CDR3 runs to 15 residues. Germline loops: CDR1 LNHDA, CDR2 SQIVND (reference sequence). CDR3 residues: CASSITAGVSNEQFF. As DNA, the CDR3 is TGTGCCAGTAGTATAACGGCGGGAGTCTCCAATGAGCAGTTCTTC. Full variable domain (missing parts from reference TRBV19 and TRBJ2-1): DGGITQSPKYLFRKEGQNVTLSCEQNLNHDAMYWYRQDPGQGLRLIYYSQIVNDFQKGDIAEGYSVSREKKESFPLTVTSAQKNPTAFYLCASSITAGVSNEQFFGPGTRLTVL.

V gene TRBV28 combines with J gene TRBJ2-4, with D tentatively TRBD2 (5 bases). Trimming removed 1 base from V and 0 bases from J, with 10 bases in between. CDR3 length: 16 residues. The germline CDR1 and CDR2 sequences are MDHEN and SYDVKM. CDR3 bases: TGTGCCAGCAGTTTATCTAGCTCCATAGCCAAAAACATTCAGTACTTC. Translating it yields CASSLSSSIAKNIQYF.

This chain connects TRBV13 to TRBJ1-1; possible D gene TRBD1, 6 bases. V lost 2 bases to trimming and J lost 7 bases, with 11 bases between them. Germline V gives CDR1 PRHDT, CDR2 FYEKMQ (reference sequence). This CDR3 region has 13 residues. CDR3 region: CASSLYGQLEAFF. Here the CDR3 DNA reads TGTGCCAGCAGCTTATATGGACAGCTTGAAGCTTTCTTT.

This clone was detected only a few times. The CDR3 DNA sequence: TGTGCCAGTAGTATTGCGACAGGGTTATCTATGAGCAATCAGCCCCAGCATTTT. Its protein is CASSIATGLSMSNQPQHF. V and J are TRBV19 and TRBJ1-5; TRBD1 matches 7 bases. The CDR3 contains 18 residues. In germline, CDR1 is LNHDA, CDR2 SQIVND (reference sequence). Trimming took 3 bases from V and 1 from J; bases not matched to a gene: 12.

A note on this clone: The same CDR3 also results from other DNA sequences found in this sample. J is TRBJ1-6 and V is TRBV11-2, with D maybe TRBD1 (6 bases). The CDR3 runs to 14 residues. The germline CDR1 and CDR2 sequences are SGHAT and FQNNGV. V lost 2 bases and J 6 bases, leaving 8 bases between the germline ends. For the CDR3, the DNA is TGTGCCAGCAGCTTAACAGGGTCTAATTCACCCCTCCACTTT. It translates to CASSLTGSNSPLHF. The whole variable domain, remainder taken from reference TRBV11-2 and TRBJ1-6, is EAGVAQSPRYKIIEKRQSVAFWCNPISGHATLYWYQQILGQGPKLLIQFQNNGVVDDSQLPKDRFSAERLKGVDSTLKIQPAKLEDSAVYLCASSLTGSNSPLHFGNGTRLTVT.

V gene TRBV2 combines with J gene TRBJ1-5; 8 bases line up with TRBD1. CDR3 length: 14 residues. The V gene's germline CDR1 is SNHLY and CDR2 FYNNEI. Germline trimming cut 6 bases from V and 1 base from J; bases unmatched to any gene: 2. The CDR3 DNA reads as TGTGCCAGCAGACGGACAGGGAGCAATCAGCCCCAGCATTTT. Translating gives CASRRTGSNQPQHF.

V and J are TRBV19 and TRBJ1-5; the D gene is possibly TRBD1 (6 bases). The CDR3 runs to 16 residues. The V and J ends lost 7 bases and 4 bases respectively, with 20 bases between them. Germline V lookup: CDR1 LNHDA, CDR2 SQIVND (reference sequence). DNA for the CDR3: TGTGCCAGTAACCCAAACAGGGAAGTACGTAATCAGCCCCAGCATTTT. Translation gives CASNPNREVRNQPQHF.

This chain links TRBV21-1 with TRBJ2-7; the listed D gene, TRBD2, was not tested against the DNA. TRBV21-1 is recorded as a pseudogene. The CDR3 totals 16 residues. CDR3 DNA sequence: TGTGCCAGCAGCAAAGGGAATTCAGCTAGTCCGGAAGAGCAGTACTTC. Protein sequence: CASSKGNSASPEEQYF.

The J gene is TRBJ2-2, the V gene TRBV29-1; TRBD2 agrees at 14 bases. This CDR3 contains 15 residues. V was clipped by 8 bases and J by 3 bases; unmatched bases: 5. Germline V gene data show CDR1 as SQVTM and CDR2 as ANQGSEA. The CDR3 bases are TGCAGCCCTGGGACTAGCGGGAGAGACACCGGGGAGCTGTTTTTT. Amino acid sequence: CSPGTSGRDTGELFF.

This clone occurred a few times. This rearrangement joins TRBV19 to TRBJ2-7, with D perhaps TRBD2 (6 bases). CDR3 length: 13 amino acids. Germline CDR1 and CDR2: LNHDA and SQIVND (reference sequence). V dropped 10 bases and J dropped 1 base, with 14 bases sitting between them. CDR3 sequence: CATTGLKSYEQYF. The CDR3 coding sequence is TGTGCCACCACGGGACTTAAATCCTACGAGCAGTACTTC. The full variable domain, with the rest looked up from reference TRBV19 and TRBJ2-7, is DGGITQSPKYLFRKEGQNVTLSCEQNLNHDAMYWYRQDPGQGLRLIYYSQIVNDFQKGDIAEGYSVSREKKESFPLTVTSAQKNPTAFYLCATTGLKSYEQYFGPGTRLTVT.

The genes are TRBV28 and TRBJ1-1; D not certain. CDR3 length: 12 amino acids. Germline V gene lookup returns CDR1 MDHEN and CDR2 SYDVKM. V gave up 6 bases and J gave up 3 bases, with 8 bases separating them. In nucleotides, the CDR3 is TGTGCCAGCAGCCCACAACACACTGAAGCTTTCTTT. Translated, it gives CASSPQHTEAFF.

The chain is built from TRBV5-1 and TRBJ2-2, with 10 bases lining up with TRBD2. Germline V CDR1 and CDR2: SGHRS, YFSETQ. This CDR3 has 16 residues. V shed 0 bases and J 7 bases; nucleotides not matched to a gene: 6. This CDR3 reads CASSLVAGGGNGELFF. The CDR3 coding sequence is TGCGCCAGCAGCTTGGTAGCGGGAGGTGGTAACGGGGAGCTGTTTTTT.

V usage is TRBV6-2 or TRBV6-3 and J usage is TRBJ2-7; TRBD1 aligns across 7 bases. Germline V gene data show CDR1 as MNHEY and CDR2 as SVGEGT. V lost 5 bases, J lost 3 bases, and 4 bases stayed unmatched. CDR3 length equals 13 residues. The CDR3 DNA sequence: TGTGCCAGCAGTATCACAGGGGACTACGAGCAGTACTTC. This translates into CASSITGDYEQYF.

V usage is TRBV5-8 and J usage is TRBJ1-5; perhaps TRBD1 as D (6 bases). The germline gives CDR1 SGHTS, CDR2 YDEGEE. This CDR3 comprises 16 residues. Trimming left V 3 bases short and J 4 bases short, with 17 bases between. CDR3 nucleotide sequence: TGTGCCAGCAGCTCACCAGGGGACGCTTCTAATCAGCCCCAGCATTTT. This codes for CASSSPGDASNQPQHF.

The V call is TRBV18, the J call TRBJ2-5; possible D gene TRBD1, 6 bases. The CDR3 has 14 amino acids. Germline V lookup: CDR1 KGHSH, CDR2 LQKENI. The V end was cut by 2 bases, the J end by 3 bases, with 10 bases between. The CDR3 region has the DNA TGTGCCAGCTCACCATCGACAGGAGAAGAGACCCAGTACTTC. This gives the protein CASSPSTGEETQYF.

A single count supports this clone. The chain combines TRBV5-1 with TRBJ2-7; the match to TRBD2 covers 11 bases. V gave up 8 bases and J gave up 1 base; unmatched junction bases: 2. There are 13 residues in the CDR3. Germline V CDR1 and CDR2: SGHRS, YFSETQ. CDR3 sequence: CARGLADSYEQYF. For the CDR3, the DNA is TGCGCCAGGGGACTAGCGGATTCCTACGAGCAGTACTTC.